This entry features one T cell receptor (beta chain) sequence. This clone's antigen is unknown. Per-nucleotide qualities are absent, and no much larger clonotype sits a single base away. The receptor library was made with the immunoSEQ multiplex PCR assay. A mixture of 60 forward primers for TCR Vbeta segments and 13 reverse primers for TCR Jbeta segments was used in the multiplex PCR. The CDR3 region of rearranged TCR beta genes was amplified from genomic DNA by a multiplex PCR assay. On the Illumina HiSeq System, the amplified TCR beta libraries were sequenced as 87-base-pair reads. The original pipeline was this. In a later analysis, tens of millions of unique TCR beta chains were counted across the roughly 670 repertoires, and roughly 10 million of these chains were shared by at least two donors. A nearest-neighbor algorithm error-corrected the raw reads and collapsed the reads into unique sequences, merging closely related sequences to remove PCR and sequencing errors. Alignment of CDR3 sequences to IMGT reference sequences was used to assign V, D and J gene segments. For a sequence to be retained, a match of at least six nucleotides was required to both a V gene segment and a J gene segment. Rearrangements were classified as productive when the CDR3 lacked stop codons and remained in frame with V and J, and all other rearrangements were classified as non-productive. Following IMGT convention, CDR3 was defined as the stretch from the second conserved V-encoded cysteine to the conserved J-encoded phenylalanine. Sequences without an unambiguous match to a single V gene segment were excluded from the earlier analysis of about 630 of the donors. In an earlier analysis of 500 to 750 of the donors, V segments were called functional above 56.7% productive rearrangements and were called segregating when the between-donor standard deviation exceeded 5%. A statistical classification framework was developed to diagnose cytomegalovirus status using the catalog of TCR beta chain sequences. In a later analysis, TCR nucleotide sequences were compared against IMGT/GENE-DB human TR gene sequences so that V and J genes could be assigned. In a later analysis, CDR3 sequences and most-parsimonious VDJ recombination scenarios were assigned using the TCRdist pipeline. A later analysis defined each TCR beta chain by its CDR3 amino acid sequence plus V-gene family, and excluded reads lacking a unique V-gene family. To address suspected cross-contamination and a sequencing artifact, a later analysis removed roughly 580 highly shared, low-generation-probability nucleotide sequences. For each public chain, a later analysis derived a clonal expansion index from normalized ranks of inferred template counts within each repertoire. A later analysis computed generation probabilities with a VDJ recombination model fitted to out-of-frame rearrangements, and checked the results against IGoR. In a later analysis, TCR-TCR, TCR-HLA and TCR-CMV co-occurrence was scored with hypergeometric tests, and a repertoire-size bias correction was applied to TCR pairs. A later analysis estimated false discovery rates by permuting HLA or CMV assignments 20 times. A later analysis grouped co-occurring TCRs with DBSCAN, adding TCRdist sequence similarity when clustering within HLA-allele-positive subsets. Repertoires with fewer than 30,000 or more than 120,000 public chains, plus five repertoires with anomalous nucleotide sharing, were excluded from co-occurrence clustering. TCRdb stores this immuneACCESS table with in-frame sequences only. Part of the clones is absent; in the studies checked, under half of the shortfall reflects unresolved V genes, and no reason is known for the rest. V and J calls and clone size are copied from that table; D and trimming were computed from the DNA. Counted in this sample were some 150,000 clones; roughly four fifths of them appeared once. The ten largest make up 8.1% of the sample.

The sample belongs to a study of cytomegalovirus exposure and HLA in healthy donors listed by TCRdb under 2017. Turning to the overall study: According to an earlier analysis of a few hundred of the donors, 150 million to 200 million T cells yielded approximately 120 million unique TCR beta sequences and 250 to 350 Gb of sequence data. An early release that covered some 630 HLA-typed donors contained around 300 gigabases of sequencing data and 75 million to 100 million unique TCR sequences. Among the approximately 400 genotyped donors, 81% belonged to the genetic ancestry cluster associated with self-reported Caucasian donors. The study was designed to test whether signatures of past pathogen exposure could be identified by cataloging public T cell receptors. Using immunosequencing, the study profiled T cell repertoires from about 610 subjects and related those repertoires to cytomegalovirus serostatus. Along with the roughly 610-subject first cohort, a separate validation cohort of roughly 110 different subjects was used. The study combined high-throughput TCR immunosequencing, statistical association of individual TCRs with disease status, and machine learning to predict cytomegalovirus infection status. In a later analysis, previously published TCR beta repertoires from 550 to 700 donors were re-analyzed and high-resolution HLA genotyping was added so that TCR occurrence patterns could be studied. In the later analysis, no new phenotypic data were used to find candidate immune exposures; instead, reliance was placed on TCR beta sequences and their occurrence across donors. To decide whether each TCR beta V gene segment behaved as functional or pseudogenic, an earlier analysis of fewer than 750 of the donors relied on high-throughput TCR beta sequencing. Donor age, sex, ethnicity and CMV serostatus were compiled together with the repertoire data. A later genetic analysis took genome-wide SNP genotypes for 398 of the 666 donors and used that subset as a discovery cohort. Every discovery cohort repertoire had been produced on one sequencing platform. HLA typing covered class I and class II loci at four-digit resolution. Typing coverage differed by locus: A, B, C, DRB1 and DQB1 were typed in about 620-630 donors, DQA1 in approximately 520, DPA1 in 600 to 610, and DPB1 in around 440. Because of strong linkage in the cohort, roughly five DR-DQ haplotypes were treated as single units for association and clustering. On average, roughly 200,000 unique TCR beta nucleotide sequences were sequenced per donor among roughly 430 genotyped donors of the cohort, with about 17% of those sequences being non-productive.

The cohort consisted of approximately 670 healthy bone marrow donors. Cohort members were all nominally healthy when sampled, although unrecorded immune exposures were likely present. The donor was CMV seropositive and belonged to the group of 250 to 300 seropositive cohort members. Every donor gave a peripheral blood sample, and the peripheral blood mononuclear cells from that sample were used for TCR beta sequencing. The Qiagen DNeasy Blood Extraction Kit was used to extract genomic DNA from the blood cell samples. CDR1 is given as MRHNA and CDR2 as SNTAGT, both from the germline V gene. V loses 3 bases at its end and J loses 1 base; junction bases beyond the gene matches: 2. From cysteine to phenylalanine, the CDR3 is 14 amino acids long. Only the CDR3 portion is preserved as DNA: 42 bases, with reading frame beginning at the first base. What the study reported, not specific to this receptor: The authors suggested that the approach could potentially be extended to other disease states and immunological phenotypes. Because HLA typing was missing for some donors at each locus, association tests included only the typed subset. In a later genetic analysis, a missense DCLRE1C variant was associated with V-gene and J-gene trimming of TCR beta chains, and the association was replicated in an independent cohort. Three of the identified cytomegalovirus-associated TCR beta chains were confirmed in vitro to be specific for cytomegalovirus antigens. A cluster of highly shared sequence variants was judged likely to represent a technical artifact of the sequencing pipeline. Broadly in line with IMGT annotations, most TCR beta V segments showed up in productive rearrangements about 87% or about 30% of the time in an earlier analysis of approximately 640 of the donors. According to a later analysis, parvovirus B19, influenza, CMV and Epstein-Barr virus appeared linked to several top co-occurrence clusters. According to a later genetic analysis, donors in an Asian-associated ancestry cluster had fewer N-insertions in productive TCRs than the roughly 700-donor mean. A later analysis associated 15,000 to 20,000 TCR beta sequences with specific HLA alleles at a false discovery rate of 0.05. The classifier was reported to diagnose cytomegalovirus status with high specificity and sensitivity in both the original and validation cohorts. The study listed 164 TCR beta chains as associated with cytomegalovirus. Some IMGT-functional V segments, including TRBV6-2 and TRBV6-3, could not be told apart with the 87-base-pair reads, so those segments were excluded. In this cohort, only TCR beta chains were sequenced, and detectable features were limited by the absence of alpha or paired-chain data. Assigning TCR associations to individual alleles was difficult when HLA alleles, especially DR and DQ, strongly co-occurred. The only immune exposure information available for the cohort was CMV serostatus. According to a later analysis, most CMV-associated TCR beta chains appeared to be HLA-restricted, and the HLA associations seemed to be driven largely by CMV exposure. Roughly uniform sequencing depth across donors was assumed in presence/absence analyses, although this assumption may not hold. Across donors, most TCR sequences were observed very rarely, whereas some public TCRs were present in many individuals. The earlier analysis of 587 of the donors excluded some 16 rarely observed V segments, including chromosome 9 orphons, because counts were too low. According to a later analysis, TCR association rates differed among HLA loci, with DRB1 alleles showing the most associated TCRs and HLA-C alleles showing the fewest. A further reported finding was that TCR beta sequences accurately predicted the HLA-A and HLA-B alleles for most subjects in the first cohort. Correlated functional status among segregating V segments might be attributable to linkage disequilibrium, but an unknown experimental factor could not be ruled out. In a later analysis, HLA-associated TCR beta chains showed more clonal expansion and lower generation probabilities than non-associated chains that were equally common.

The rearrangement combines TRBV6-4 with TRBJ1-1; 7 of the junction bases match TRBD1. The origin of this receptor is a woman in her forties or fifties in good health and CMV-seropositive. What was sequenced was PBMCs. Here the CDR3 is given as CASSETGENTEAFF. DNA sequence: TGTGCCAGCAGTGAAACAGGGGAGAACACTGAAGCTTTCTTT.